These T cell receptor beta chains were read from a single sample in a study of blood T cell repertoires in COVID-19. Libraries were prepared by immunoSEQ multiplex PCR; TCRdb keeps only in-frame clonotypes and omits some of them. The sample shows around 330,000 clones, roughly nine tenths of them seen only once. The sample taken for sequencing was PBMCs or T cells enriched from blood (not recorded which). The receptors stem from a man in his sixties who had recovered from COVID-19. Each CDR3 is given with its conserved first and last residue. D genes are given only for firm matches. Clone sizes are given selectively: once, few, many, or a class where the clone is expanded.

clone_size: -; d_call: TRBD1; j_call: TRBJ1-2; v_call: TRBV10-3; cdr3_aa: CAISIQGEYGYTF; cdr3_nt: TGTGCCATCAGTATACAGGGGGAATATGGCTACACCTTC
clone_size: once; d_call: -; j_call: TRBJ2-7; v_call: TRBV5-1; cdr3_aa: CASSSPPTAYEQYF; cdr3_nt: TGCGCCAGCAGCTCCCCCCCGACAGCCTACGAGCAGTACTTC
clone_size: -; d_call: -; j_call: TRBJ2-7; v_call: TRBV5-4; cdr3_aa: CASRPSVLGDYEQYF; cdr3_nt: TGTGCCAGCAGGCCCTCCGTCTTAGGGGACTACGAGCAGTACTTC
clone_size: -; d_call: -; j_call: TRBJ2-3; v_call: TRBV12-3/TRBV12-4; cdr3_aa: CASRGAGTDTQYF; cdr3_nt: TGTGCCAGCAGGGGGGCTGGCACAGATACGCAGTATTTT
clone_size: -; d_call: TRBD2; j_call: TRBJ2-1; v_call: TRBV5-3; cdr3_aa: CARSSSLAGGRYNEQFF; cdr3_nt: TGTGCCAGAAGCTCCTCACTGGCGGGAGGTCGATACAATGAGCAGTTCTTC
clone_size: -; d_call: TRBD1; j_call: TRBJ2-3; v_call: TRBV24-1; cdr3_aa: CATSDGQETDTQYF; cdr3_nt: TGTGCCACCAGTGATGGACAGGAGACAGATACGCAGTATTTT
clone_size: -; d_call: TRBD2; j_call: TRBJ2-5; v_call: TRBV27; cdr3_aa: CASSPFSGGPRETQYF; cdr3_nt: TGTGCCAGCAGCCCCTTTAGCGGGGGGCCTCGGGAGACCCAGTACTTC
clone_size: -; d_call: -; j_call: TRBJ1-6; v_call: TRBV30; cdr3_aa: CAWSVLIGANSPLHF; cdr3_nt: TGTGCCTGGAGTGTCCTCATAGGGGCCAATTCACCCCTCCACTTT
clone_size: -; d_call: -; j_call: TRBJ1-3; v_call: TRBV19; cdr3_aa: CASSISVEGTIYF; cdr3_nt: TGTGCCAGTAGTATTTCGGTGGAGGGGACCATATATTTT
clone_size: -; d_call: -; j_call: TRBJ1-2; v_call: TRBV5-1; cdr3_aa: CASSSTPGTFNYGYTF; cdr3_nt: TGCGCCAGCAGTTCGACTCCCGGGACATTTAACTATGGCTACACCTTC
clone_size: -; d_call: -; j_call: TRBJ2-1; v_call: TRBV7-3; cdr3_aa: CASSLGGGLQFF; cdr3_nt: TGTGCCAGCAGCTTGGGTGGGGGCTTGCAGTTCTTC
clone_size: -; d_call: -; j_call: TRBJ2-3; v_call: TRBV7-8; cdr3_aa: CASSADVGWRDTDTQYF; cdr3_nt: TGTGCCAGCAGCGCCGACGTTGGGTGGCGGGACACAGATACGCAGTATTTT
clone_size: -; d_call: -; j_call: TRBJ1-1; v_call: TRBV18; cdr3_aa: CASSPKRGELNTEAFF; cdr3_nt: TGTGCCAGCTCACCAAAACGGGGGGAATTGAACACTGAAGCTTTCTTT
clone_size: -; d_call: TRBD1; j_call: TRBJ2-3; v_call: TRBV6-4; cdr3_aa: CASSSGQGTDTQYF; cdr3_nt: TGTGCCAGCAGTTCGGGACAGGGTACAGATACGCAGTATTTT
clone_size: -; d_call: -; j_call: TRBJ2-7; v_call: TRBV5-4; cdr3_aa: CASQQGYEQYF; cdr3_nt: TGTGCCAGTCAACAGGGCTACGAGCAGTACTTC
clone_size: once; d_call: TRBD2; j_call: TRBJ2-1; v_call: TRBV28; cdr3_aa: CASSLTSGSSYNEQFF; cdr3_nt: TGTGCCAGCAGTTTAACTAGCGGGAGCTCCTACAATGAGCAGTTCTTC
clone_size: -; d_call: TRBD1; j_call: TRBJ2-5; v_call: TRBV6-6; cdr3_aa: CASRRDRAQETQYF; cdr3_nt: TGTGCCAGCAGAAGGGACAGGGCTCAAGAGACCCAGTACTTC
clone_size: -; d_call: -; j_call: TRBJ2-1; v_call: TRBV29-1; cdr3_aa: CSVEGLANEQFF; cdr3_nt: TGCAGCGTTGAAGGGCTAGCCAATGAGCAGTTCTTC
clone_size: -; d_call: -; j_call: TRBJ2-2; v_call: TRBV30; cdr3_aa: CAWSSGSTGELFF; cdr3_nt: TGTGCCTGGAGTAGCGGAAGCACCGGGGAGCTGTTTTTT
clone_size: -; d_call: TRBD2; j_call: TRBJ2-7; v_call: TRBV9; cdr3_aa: CASSVAVSGGEQYF; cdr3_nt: TGTGCCAGCAGCGTAGCTGTTAGCGGGGGCGAGCAGTACTTC
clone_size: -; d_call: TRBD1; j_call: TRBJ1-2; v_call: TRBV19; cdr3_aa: CASQTGVGYGYTF; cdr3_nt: TGTGCCAGCCAGACAGGGGTCGGCTATGGCTACACCTTC
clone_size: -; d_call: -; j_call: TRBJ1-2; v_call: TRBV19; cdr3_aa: CASGGEGQANYGYTF; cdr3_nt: TGTGCCAGTGGGGGGGAGGGGCAAGCTAACTATGGCTACACCTTC
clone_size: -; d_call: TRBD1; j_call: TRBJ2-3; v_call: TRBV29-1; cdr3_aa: CSTPGQGGRGTDTQYF; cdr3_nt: TGCAGCACCCCGGGACAGGGAGGGAGGGGCACAGATACGCAGTATTTT
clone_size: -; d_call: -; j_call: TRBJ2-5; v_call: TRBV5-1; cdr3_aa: CASSEGTDQETQYF; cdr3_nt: TGCGCCAGCAGCGAGGGGACTGACCAAGAGACCCAGTACTTC
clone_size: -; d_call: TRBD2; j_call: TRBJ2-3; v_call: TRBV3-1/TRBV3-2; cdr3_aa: CASSQSGGPVNTQYF; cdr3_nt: TGTGCCAGCAGCCAGAGCGGGGGGCCAGTAAATACGCAGTATTTT
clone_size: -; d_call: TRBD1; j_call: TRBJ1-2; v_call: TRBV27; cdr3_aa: CASSPAGGPEGYTF; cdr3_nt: TGTGCCAGCAGCCCCGCAGGGGGGCCCGAGGGCTACACCTTC
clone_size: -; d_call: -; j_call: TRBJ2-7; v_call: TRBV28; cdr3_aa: CASSLRAAGNYEQYF; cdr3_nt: TGTGCCAGCAGCCTCAGGGCGGCAGGGAACTACGAGCAGTACTTC
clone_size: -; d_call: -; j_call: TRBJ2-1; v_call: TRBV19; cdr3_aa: CATQRSTSYNEQFF; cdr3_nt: TGTGCCACCCAGCGCTCGACCTCCTACAATGAGCAGTTCTTC
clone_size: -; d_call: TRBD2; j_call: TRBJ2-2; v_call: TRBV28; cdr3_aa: CATEEVAGGGTGELFF; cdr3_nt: TGTGCCACCGAGGAGGTAGCGGGGGGAGGCACCGGGGAGCTGTTTTTT
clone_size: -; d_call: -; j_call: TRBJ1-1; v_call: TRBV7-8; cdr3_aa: CASSLGANTEAFF; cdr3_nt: TGTGCCAGCAGCTTAGGCGCCAACACTGAAGCTTTCTTT
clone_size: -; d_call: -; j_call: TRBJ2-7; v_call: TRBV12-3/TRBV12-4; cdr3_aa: CASRRGLGYEQYF; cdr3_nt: TGTGCCAGCAGGCGCGGACTGGGCTACGAGCAGTACTTC
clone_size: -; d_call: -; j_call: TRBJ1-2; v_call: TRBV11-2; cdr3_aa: CASSAGGTDYGYTF; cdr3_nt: TGTGCCAGCAGCGCCGGGGGGACGGACTATGGCTACACCTTC
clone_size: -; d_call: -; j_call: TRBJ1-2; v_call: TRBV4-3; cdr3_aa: CASSHTLLDSPKSGYTF; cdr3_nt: TGCGCCAGCAGCCATACCCTTTTAGATTCCCCAAAATCCGGCTACACCTTC
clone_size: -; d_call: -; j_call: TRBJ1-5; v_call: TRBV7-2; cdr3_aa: CASSFSAQPQHF; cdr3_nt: TGTGCCAGCAGCTTTAGCGCTCAGCCCCAGCATTTT
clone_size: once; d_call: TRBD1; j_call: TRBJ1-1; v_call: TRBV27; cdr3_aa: CASSLGLDRGPMAFF; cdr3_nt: TGTGCCAGCAGTTTAGGCCTGGACAGGGGACCGATGGCTTTCTTT
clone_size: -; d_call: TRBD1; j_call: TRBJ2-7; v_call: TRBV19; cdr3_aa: CASSITGVFYEQYF; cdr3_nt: TGTGCCAGTAGTATAACAGGGGTTTTCTACGAGCAGTACTTC
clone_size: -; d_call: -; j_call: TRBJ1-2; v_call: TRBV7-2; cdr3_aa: CASSPSYTGMEGYTF; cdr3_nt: TGTGCCAGCAGCCCCTCCTATACAGGGATGGAGGGCTACACCTTC